This is a list of T cell receptor beta chains from one sample in a study of tumor T cells in aggressive B-cell lymphoma. The data were produced by immunoSEQ multiplex PCR, yet TCRdb's version contains in-frame clones alone and is incomplete. The sample records over 2,500 clones, almost 85% being singletons. The specimen sequenced was tumor tissue. Receptors were obtained from an adult with diffuse large B cell lymphoma. Some clones in this sample may be carry-over from other donors' samples. CDR3s include the opening cysteine and the closing phenylalanine or tryptophan. Fields, in order: J gene, V gene, D gene, clone size, CDR3 DNA, CDR3 protein. A D gene is named only where the DNA matches it firmly. Some rows have no size entry. The others give once, few or many, or a class for an expanded clone.

J gene: TRBJ1-1
V gene: TRBV11-1
D gene: NA
clone size: NA
CDR3 DNA: TGTGCCAGCAGCTTAGTGGTAACAGGGATAAACACTGAAGCTTTCTTT
CDR3 protein: CASSLVVTGINTEAFF

J gene: TRBJ1-2
V gene: TRBV6-6
D gene: NA
clone size: NA
CDR3 DNA: TGTGCCAGCAGTTTTATCCACAGGGTGGACTATGGCTACACCTTC
CDR3 protein: CASSFIHRVDYGYTF

J gene: TRBJ2-2
V gene: TRBV27
D gene: NA
clone size: NA
CDR3 DNA: TGTGCCAGCAGTTTACTCCGGGAGAGCGGGGAGCTGTTTTTT
CDR3 protein: CASSLLRESGELFF

J gene: TRBJ2-3
V gene: TRBV11-2
D gene: NA
clone size: NA
CDR3 DNA: TGTGCCAGCAGCGAGACTAGCACAGATACGCAGTATTTT
CDR3 protein: CASSETSTDTQYF

J gene: TRBJ1-5
V gene: TRBV2
D gene: NA
clone size: NA
CDR3 DNA: TGTGCCAGCAGAGGAAGGGGGGGATTTAGCAATCAGCCCCAGCATTTT
CDR3 protein: CASRGRGGFSNQPQHF

J gene: TRBJ1-2
V gene: TRBV5-1
D gene: NA
clone size: NA
CDR3 DNA: TGCGCCAGCAGCCCCGGGAGCCAGTCAAACTATGGCTACACCTTC
CDR3 protein: CASSPGSQSNYGYTF

J gene: TRBJ1-2
V gene: TRBV7-2
D gene: TRBD1
clone size: NA
CDR3 DNA: TGTGCCAGCAGCCCGACAGGGGGCTATGGCTACACCTTC
CDR3 protein: CASSPTGGYGYTF

J gene: TRBJ2-3
V gene: TRBV19
D gene: TRBD2
clone size: once
CDR3 DNA: TGTGCCAGTAGTTGGGCGGGAGCGGTAGATACGCAGTATTTT
CDR3 protein: CASSWAGAVDTQYF

J gene: TRBJ2-1
V gene: TRBV18
D gene: NA
clone size: once
CDR3 DNA: TGTGCCAGCTCATCCGCAGGGGCCCACCGGGGCCAGCTATACAATGAGCAGTTCTTC
CDR3 protein: CASSSAGAHRGQLYNEQFF

J gene: TRBJ2-1
V gene: TRBV28
D gene: TRBD2
clone size: NA
CDR3 DNA: TGTGCCAGCAGTTTAGGGACTAGCGGAGGTGATGAGCAGTTCTTC
CDR3 protein: CASSLGTSGGDEQFF

J gene: TRBJ2-2
V gene: TRBV4-2
D gene: NA
clone size: NA
CDR3 DNA: TGTGCCAGCAGCCAAGCCATAGACACGTTGAACACCGGGGAGCTGTTTTTT
CDR3 protein: CASSQAIDTLNTGELFF

J gene: TRBJ1-6
V gene: TRBV5-4
D gene: NA
clone size: once
CDR3 DNA: TGTGCCAGCAGCTTGCAGTCAGGGGCTTTATCACCCCTCCACTTT
CDR3 protein: CASSLQSGALSPLHF

J gene: TRBJ1-4
V gene: TRBV29-1
D gene: NA
clone size: NA
CDR3 DNA: TGCAGCGTTGAAATTAGTGAAAAACTGTTTTTT
CDR3 protein: CSVEISEKLFF

J gene: TRBJ1-1
V gene: TRBV29-1
D gene: NA
clone size: NA
CDR3 DNA: TGCAGCGTTGGCCCTACAGGGTCCAACACTGAAGCTTTCTTT
CDR3 protein: CSVGPTGSNTEAFF

J gene: TRBJ1-5
V gene: TRBV5-5
D gene: TRBD1
clone size: few
CDR3 DNA: TGTGCCAGCAGCTGGGGGACAGGGGTCGATCAGCCCCAGCATTTT
CDR3 protein: CASSWGTGVDQPQHF

J gene: TRBJ2-3
V gene: TRBV9
D gene: TRBD1
clone size: once
CDR3 DNA: TGTGCCAGCAGCGCCCCCGGGACAGGGGTTACAGATACGCAGTATTTT
CDR3 protein: CASSAPGTGVTDTQYF

J gene: TRBJ2-7
V gene: TRBV6-6
D gene: NA
clone size: once
CDR3 DNA: TGTGCCAGCAGTTACCCCCAACAGGCCTCCTACGAGCAGTACTTC
CDR3 protein: CASSYPQQASYEQYF

J gene: TRBJ2-5
V gene: TRBV5-1
D gene: NA
clone size: once
CDR3 DNA: TGCGCCAGCAGCTTGGAGGCGTCCCCGGGGGAGACCCAGTACTTC
CDR3 protein: CASSLEASPGETQYF

J gene: TRBJ2-1
V gene: TRBV9
D gene: NA
clone size: NA
CDR3 DNA: TGTGCCAGCAGCGCACAGGGTGAGCAGTTCTTC
CDR3 protein: CASSAQGEQFF

J gene: TRBJ1-2
V gene: TRBV29-1
D gene: NA
clone size: NA
CDR3 DNA: TGCAGCGTTGAGATAGGGGACTATGGCTATACCTTC
CDR3 protein: CSVEIGDYGYTF

J gene: TRBJ2-4
V gene: TRBV5-4
D gene: TRBD2
clone size: NA
CDR3 DNA: TGTGCCAGCAGCCGTAGCGGGAGGGCCGAGACCAAAAACATTCAGTACTTC
CDR3 protein: CASSRSGRAETKNIQYF

J gene: TRBJ2-7
V gene: TRBV7-2
D gene: NA
clone size: once
CDR3 DNA: TGTGCCAGCAGCTTACCGGGACTCAACGAGCAGTACTTC
CDR3 protein: CASSLPGLNEQYF

J gene: TRBJ2-7
V gene: TRBV28
D gene: TRBD2
clone size: NA
CDR3 DNA: TGTGCCAGCAGTCCCACGGATAGCGGGAGGGCCCCTCCCTTC
CDR3 protein: CASSPTDSGRAPPF

J gene: TRBJ1-2
V gene: TRBV30
D gene: NA
clone size: NA
CDR3 DNA: TGTGCCTGGAATAGGGGGGGCAAAGCTAACTATGGCTACACCTTC
CDR3 protein: CAWNRGGKANYGYTF

J gene: TRBJ2-2
V gene: TRBV19
D gene: TRBD2
clone size: few
CDR3 DNA: TGTGCCAGTAGTATATACGGGACTAGCGGGAACGGGGAGCTGTTTTTT
CDR3 protein: CASSIYGTSGNGELFF

J gene: TRBJ1-1
V gene: TRBV18
D gene: NA
clone size: NA
CDR3 DNA: TGTGCCAGCTCACCCAGGGGGAACACTGAAGCTTTCTTT
CDR3 protein: CASSPRGNTEAFF

J gene: TRBJ1-1
V gene: TRBV6-5
D gene: NA
clone size: NA
CDR3 DNA: TGTGCCAGCAGTTACGTCGGACGGCTGCGAGGGACTGAAGCTTTCTTT
CDR3 protein: CASSYVGRLRGTEAFF

J gene: TRBJ1-1
V gene: TRBV9
D gene: TRBD1
clone size: NA
CDR3 DNA: TGTGCCAGCAGCGTAGCCCAGGGGGCCACTGAAGCTTTCTTT
CDR3 protein: CASSVAQGATEAFF